This entry describes one T cell receptor (beta chain). What antigen it recognizes has not been identified. Base qualities were left out, and no much larger clone turns up one base away. This record comes from a study of cytomegalovirus exposure and HLA in healthy donors (dated by TCRdb to about 2017). Background for the entire study: In an earlier analysis of 587 of the donors, approximately 300 Gb of sequence data and 100 million or so unique TCR beta sequences from about 180 million T cells were reported. The study used immunosequencing to profile the T cell repertoires of approximately 690 subjects and linked those repertoires to cytomegalovirus serostatus. A later genetic analysis took genome-wide SNP genotypes for about 55% of the 666 donors and used that subset as a discovery cohort. Donor age, sex, ethnicity and CMV serostatus were compiled alongside the repertoire data. All discovery cohort repertoires had been generated using a single sequencing platform. Class I and class II HLA loci were covered by the typing at four-digit resolution. The study aimed to test whether signatures of past pathogen exposure could be identified by cataloging public T cell receptors. Among the roughly 380 genotyped donors, 75% to 90% belonged to the genetic ancestry cluster associated with self-reported Caucasian donors. An earlier analysis of several hundred of the donors applied high-throughput TCR beta sequencing to assess whether each TCR beta V gene segment acted as functional or pseudogenic. Rather than drawing on any new phenotypic data, the later analysis identified candidate immune exposures from TCR beta sequences and the way those sequences occurred across donors. A later analysis re-analyzed previously published TCR beta repertoires from 666 donors and added high-resolution HLA genotyping to study TCR occurrence patterns. A separate validation cohort of 90 to 150 different subjects was used in addition to the roughly 620-subject first cohort. To predict cytomegalovirus infection status, the study combined high-throughput TCR immunosequencing, statistical association of individual TCRs with disease status, and machine learning. About 5 DR-DQ haplotypes were handled as single units for association and clustering, since linkage in the cohort was strong. An early release covering roughly 600 HLA-typed donors comprised 250 to 350 gigabases of sequencing data and around 86 million unique TCR sequences. On average, about 240,000 unique TCR beta nucleotide sequences were sequenced per donor among a few hundred genotyped donors of the cohort, with roughly a sixth of those sequences being non-productive. The number of typed donors differed by locus: about 629-630 for A, B, C, DRB1 and DQB1; 522 for DQA1; over 600 for DPA1; and some 450 for DPB1. Overall results and qualifications from the work: A later analysis associated about 16,000 TCR beta sequences with specific HLA alleles at a false discovery rate of 0.05. A later analysis found that TCR association rates varied across HLA loci, with DRB1 alleles showing the most associated TCRs and HLA-C alleles the fewest. Linkage disequilibrium might explain the correlated functional status among segregating V segments, but an unknown experimental factor could not be excluded. For the cohort, immune exposure information was limited to CMV serostatus. The earlier analysis of nearly 600 of the donors excluded approximately 17 rarely observed V segments, including chromosome 9 orphons, because counts were too low. In both the original and validation cohorts, the classifier was reported to diagnose cytomegalovirus status with high specificity and sensitivity. HLA typing was unavailable for some donors at each locus, so association tests used only the typed subset. A later analysis reported that several top co-occurrence clusters appeared linked to parvovirus B19, influenza, CMV and Epstein-Barr virus. Assigning TCR associations to individual alleles was difficult when HLA alleles, especially DR and DQ, strongly co-occurred. In an earlier analysis of roughly 500 of the donors, most TCR beta V segments appeared in productive rearrangements about 87% or about 30% of the time, broadly matching IMGT annotations. A further reported finding was that TCR beta sequences accurately predicted the HLA-A and HLA-B alleles for most subjects in the first cohort. A cluster of highly shared sequence variants was judged likely to be a technical artifact of the sequencing pipeline. Most TCR sequences were observed very rarely across donors, whereas some public TCRs were present in many individuals. A later genetic analysis reported fewer N-insertions in productive TCRs among donors in an Asian-associated ancestry cluster than the roughly 620-donor mean. In a later analysis, HLA-associated TCR beta chains showed more clonal expansion and lower generation probabilities than non-associated chains that were equally common. The study gave a list of under 200 TCR beta chains associated with cytomegalovirus. Sequencing depth was assumed to be roughly uniform across donors in the presence/absence analyses, though that assumption may not hold. A later analysis found that most CMV-associated TCR beta chains appeared HLA-restricted, with HLA associations seemingly driven largely by CMV exposure. A later genetic analysis associated a missense DCLRE1C variant with V-gene and J-gene trimming of TCR beta chains, and an independent cohort replicated the association. Some IMGT-functional V segments, including TRBV6-2 and TRBV6-3, could not be told apart with the 87-base-pair reads, so those segments were excluded. In vitro tests confirmed that three of the cytomegalovirus-associated TCR beta chains recognize cytomegalovirus antigens. It was suggested by the authors that the approach could potentially be generalized to other disease states and immunological phenotypes. In this cohort, only TCR beta chains were sequenced, and detectable features were limited by the absence of alpha or paired-chain data.

The cohort consisted of 600 to 750 healthy bone marrow donors. At the time of sampling, every cohort member was nominally healthy, though immune exposures that went unrecorded were likely present. The donor was CMV seropositive and was included in the group of 250 to 300 seropositive cohort members. A peripheral blood sample was provided by each donor, and peripheral blood mononuclear cells were used for TCR beta sequencing. Genomic DNA extraction from the blood cell samples was performed with the Qiagen DNeasy Blood Extraction Kit. The library was prepared using the immunoSEQ multiplex PCR assay. A mixture of 60 forward primers for TCR Vbeta segments and 13 reverse primers for TCR Jbeta segments was used in the multiplex PCR. A multiplex PCR assay on genomic DNA amplified the CDR3 region of rearranged TCR beta genes. The amplified TCR beta libraries were sequenced on the Illumina HiSeq System as 87-base-pair reads. In the paper's pipeline: In a later analysis, 70 million to 95 million unique TCR beta chains were counted across the approximately 640 repertoires, and roughly 10 million of these chains were shared by at least two donors. Raw reads were error-corrected and collapsed into unique sequences with a nearest-neighbor algorithm that merged closely related sequences to remove PCR and sequencing errors. Alignment of CDR3 sequences to IMGT reference sequences was used to assign V, D and J gene segments. For a sequence to be retained, at least a six-nucleotide match to both a V gene segment and a J gene segment was required. Rearrangements were called productive when the CDR3 lacked stop codons and stayed in frame with V and J; all others were non-productive. Following IMGT convention, CDR3 was defined as the stretch from the second conserved V-encoded cysteine to the conserved J-encoded phenylalanine. The earlier analysis of 550 to 650 of the donors excluded any sequence lacking an unambiguous match to a single V gene segment. In an earlier analysis of several hundred of the donors, V segments were called functional above 56.7% productive rearrangements and were called segregating when the between-donor standard deviation exceeded 5%. A statistical classification framework was developed to diagnose cytomegalovirus status using the catalog of TCR beta chain sequences. In a later analysis, V and J genes were assigned by comparing TCR nucleotide sequences against IMGT/GENE-DB human TR gene sequences. Using the TCRdist pipeline, a later analysis assigned CDR3 sequences along with most-parsimonious VDJ recombination scenarios. A later analysis defined each TCR beta chain by its CDR3 amino acid sequence plus V-gene family, and excluded reads lacking a unique V-gene family. In a later analysis, nearly 600 highly shared, low-generation-probability nucleotide sequences were removed to address suspected cross-contamination and a sequencing artifact. For each public chain, a later analysis derived a clonal expansion index from normalized ranks of inferred template counts within each repertoire. In a later analysis, generation probabilities were computed using a VDJ recombination model fitted to out-of-frame rearrangements, and the results were checked against IGoR. A later analysis scored TCR-TCR, TCR-HLA and TCR-CMV co-occurrence with hypergeometric tests, applying a repertoire-size bias correction to TCR pairs. A later analysis estimated false discovery rates by permuting HLA or CMV assignments 20 times. A later analysis grouped co-occurring TCRs with DBSCAN, adding TCRdist sequence similarity when clustering within HLA-allele-positive subsets. Co-occurrence clustering excluded repertoires with fewer than 30,000 or more than 120,000 public chains, plus five with anomalous nucleotide sharing. Held by TCRdb, this immuneACCESS table contains in-frame sequences only and omits some clones. Under half of the omission traces to an unresolved V gene where checked; the cause of the rest is unknown. V and J calls and clone size are given by that table; D and trimming were obtained from the DNA. Counted in this sample were about 300,000 clones; roughly 89% of them appeared once. Roughly 4% of the sample is held by the ten biggest clonotypes.

CDR1 and CDR2 were assigned from the germline V gene as SGDLS and YYNGEE. V gives up 3 bases and J gives up 12 bases, and the segment between their germline ends measures 7 bases. Spanning cysteine to phenylalanine, the CDR3 consists of 10 amino acids. The entry retains the CDR3 DNA only, 30 bases that are in frame from base 1. The TCR originated in a man in his forties or fifties in good health and CMV-seropositive. The chain employs TRBV9 and TRBJ2-1; the D gene cannot be resolved reliably. The sample comprised PBMCs. The nucleotide sequence reads TGTGCCAGCAGCGGTATCGTGCAGTTCTTC. Translation gives CASSGIVQFF.